This TCR beta chain was sequenced in a study of T cell changes during pregnancy in multiple sclerosis. CDR1 is LNHDA, CDR2 SQIVND, per germline (reference sequence). The CDR3 contains 13 residues. Trimming removed 8 bases from V and 1 base from J, with 10 bases in between. Sequenced by immunoSEQ multiplex PCR; TCRdb stores in-frame clones only, minus some. The table lists just over 80,000 clones, about 95% of them singletons. The sequence derives from a female donor with multiple sclerosis, enrolled in a pregnancy study. J is TRBJ2-3 and V is TRBV19; weak D call: TRBD1 (5 bases). The material sequenced was peripheral blood, taken in the second trimester of pregnancy. The CDR3, as DNA: TGTGCCAGTGGGCAGGGTGGCACAGATACGCAGTATTTT. Translated, it gives CASGQGGTDTQYF.